Presented here are 17 T cell receptor beta chains from one specimen sequenced in a study of T cell responses to AZD1222 COVID-19 vaccine. Repertoires were generated with immunoSEQ multiplex PCR, while TCRdb's copy carries only in-frame clones and drops some. The sample shows about 68,000 clones, around nine tenths of them seen only once. The material was peripheral blood, obtained on day 0 of AZD1222 vaccination. Receptors were obtained from an adult in good health.

This clone was counted only a few times. The V call is TRBV6-6, the J call TRBJ2-7; weak D call: TRBD2 (5 bases). The CDR3 sequence is 11 residues long. V was trimmed by 8 bases and J by 9 bases, leaving 14 bases between them. The V gene's germline CDR1 is MNHNY and CDR2 SVGAGI (reference sequence). The chain's CDR3 is CASSLEGRQYF. CDR3 in DNA: TGTGCCAGCTCCCTTGAGGGCCGGCAGTACTTC.

The chain recombines TRBV6-2 or TRBV6-3 with TRBJ2-3; 9 bases are shared with TRBD1. With V trimmed by 5 bases and J by 2 bases, 5 bases remained unmatched. The germline CDR1 and CDR2 sequences are MNHEY and SVGEGT. The CDR3 has 15 amino acids. In DNA, the CDR3 is TGTGCCAGCAGTGTGGGGACAGGGCACACAGATACGCAGTATTTT. This codes for CASSVGTGHTDTQYF.

This chain connects TRBV27 to TRBJ1-5, with a possible D match to TRBD1 (6 bases). In germline, CDR1 is MNHEY, CDR2 SMNVEV (reference sequence). The CDR3 totals 14 residues. V was shortened by 5 bases and J by 6 bases, with 14 bases between the two germline ends. This CDR3 is CASSPRGGVQPQHF. In DNA, the CDR3 is TGTGCCAGCAGTCCAAGGGGGGGAGTTCAGCCCCAGCATTTT.

This chain uses TRBV7-8 with TRBJ1-1, with a possible D match to TRBD1 (5 bases). From germline, CDR1 is SGHVS and CDR2 FQNEAQ. The CDR3 spans 13 residues. V lost 7 bases and J 6 bases, leaving 15 bases between the germline ends. The CDR3 sequence is CASTQHWGSEAFF. The CDR3 DNA is TGTGCCAGCACCCAGCACTGGGGCTCTGAAGCTTTCTTT.

J is TRBJ1-6 and V is TRBV5-1; tentatively, D is TRBD1 (6 bases). The germline V gene encodes CDR1 SGHRS and CDR2 YFSETQ. Trimming shortened V by 1 base and J by 7 bases, and 9 bases separated the two germline ends. CDR3 size: 14 residues. The CDR3 DNA reads as TGCGCCAGCAGCTTGCTCCAGGGGAATTCACCCCTCCACTTT. It codes for CASSLLQGNSPLHF.

The chain couples TRBV10-3 to TRBJ2-1; D perhaps matches TRBD1 (6 bases). Looked up from germline, CDR1 is ENHRY and CDR2 is SYGVKD. CDR3 size: 16 residues. V lost 0 bases and J 7 bases, leaving 16 bases between the germline ends. CDR3 amino acids: CAISESGQGNRNEQFF. In DNA, the CDR3 is TGTGCCATCAGTGAGTCGGGGCAGGGGAATAGAAATGAGCAGTTCTTC.

The chain has TRBV29-1 and TRBJ1-4; D is uncertain. Trimming stripped 3 bases from V and 7 bases from J, with 6 bases between. The CDR3 has 11 amino acids. Germline CDR1 is SQVTM and CDR2 is ANQGSEA. The CDR3 DNA reads as TGCAGCGTTGAGTTGGCTGAAAAACTGTTTTTT. Translating it yields CSVELAEKLFF.

The V and J genes are TRBV6-6 and TRBJ1-4; TRBD1 aligns across 10 bases. V dropped 6 bases and J dropped 6; count of bases not matched to a gene: 7. This CDR3 has 15 residues. Germline V CDR1 and CDR2: MNHNY, SVGAGI (reference sequence). The CDR3 nucleotides are TGTGCCAGCAGGACTTGGGGACAGGGGCATGAAAAACTGTTTTTT. This gives the protein CASRTWGQGHEKLFF.

The V call is TRBV11-2, the J call TRBJ2-3, with 16 nucleotides matching TRBD2. V trimming: 4 bases; J trimming: 4 bases; junction bases outside the gene matches: 8. Germline V gene sequence: CDR1 SGHAT, CDR2 FQNNGV. This CDR3 is built from 18 residues. The CDR3 region has the DNA TGTGCCAGCAGCTCCGACCCGGGACTAGCGGGAGGGTCAGATACGCAGTATTTT. Residues: CASSSDPGLAGGSDTQYF.

This clone was recorded only once. This chain links TRBV4-3 with TRBJ2-7; 9 positions agree with TRBD2. Trimming cost V 1 base and J 6 bases; bases outside gene matches: 7. This CDR3 comprises 15 residues. Germline CDR1 LGHNA, CDR2 YSLEER. The DNA for the CDR3 is TGCGCCAGCAGCCAAGCCGGGACTAGCTCGCGCGAGCAGTACTTC. Translation: CASSQAGTSSREQYF.

The chain combines TRBV4-1 with TRBJ1-1, with D perhaps matching TRBD1 (5 bases). Germline V CDR1 and CDR2: MGHRA, YSYEKL. This CDR3 is 13 amino acids long. Trimming cost V 4 bases and J 5 bases, with 11 bases left between them. CDR3 loop: CASSPAGGTEAFF. The CDR3 coding sequence is TGCGCCAGCAGCCCAGCTGGGGGTACTGAAGCTTTCTTT.

J is TRBJ1-6 and V is TRBV6-5; no definite D call. This CDR3 is built from 15 residues. Germline V gene data show CDR1 as MNHEY and CDR2 as SVGAGI. The V and J ends lost 5 bases and 4 bases respectively, with 12 bases between them. CDR3 protein: CASSRSEDYNSPLHF. CDR3 bases: TGTGCCAGCAGTCGCAGTGAGGATTATAATTCACCCCTCCACTTT.

V is TRBV7-2 and J is TRBJ2-1; tentative D call: TRBD1 (6 bases). Germline-derived CDR1 and CDR2 are SGHTA and FQGNSA. The V and J ends lost 1 base and 6 bases respectively, with 10 bases between them. The CDR3 contains 14 residues. CDR3 residues: CASSLDRESNEQFF. CDR3 nucleotide sequence: TGTGCCAGCAGCTTAGACAGGGAATCCAATGAGCAGTTCTTC.

The chain recombines TRBV18 with TRBJ1-2, with TRBD1 matching 7 bases. V dropped 6 bases and J dropped 4; count of bases not matched to a gene: 23. The CDR3 contains 19 residues. From germline, CDR1 is KGHSH and CDR2 LQKENI. The CDR3 DNA reads TGTGCCAGCTCCCGTGGTGGACAGGATTGGCTATCGGGGGTCTATGGCTACACCTTC. This gives the protein CASSRGGQDWLSGVYGYTF.

This clone was picked up a small number of times. The V gene is TRBV12-3 or TRBV12-4, the J gene TRBJ1-2; D is uncertain. V was trimmed by 8 bases and J by 1 base, leaving 5 bases between them. This CDR3 region has 11 residues. The CDR3 DNA reads as TGTGCCAGCGGGGATAACTATGGCTACACCTTC. Residues: CASGDNYGYTF.

This clone was seen a few times. The gene calls are TRBV6-1 and TRBJ2-1, with 8 bases identical to TRBD2. There are 16 residues in the CDR3. With 1 base clipped from V and 3 bases from J, the junction kept 5 bases outside the gene matches. Germline CDR1 MNHNS, CDR2 SASEGT. Here the CDR3 DNA reads TGTGCCAGCAGTGAAGTCCCAGCGGGAGACTACAATGAGCAGTTCTTC. Protein: CASSEVPAGDYNEQFF.

V gene TRBV30 combines with J gene TRBJ2-6; D gene unclear. The CDR3 has 17 residues. Per the germline V gene, CDR1 is GTSNPN and CDR2 is SVGIG (reference sequence). V was shortened by 1 base and J by 2 bases, with 15 bases between the two germline ends. CDR3 loop: CAWSAHLVSPGANVLTF. CDR3 bases: TGTGCCTGGAGTGCTCATTTAGTCAGCCCTGGGGCCAACGTCCTGACTTTC.